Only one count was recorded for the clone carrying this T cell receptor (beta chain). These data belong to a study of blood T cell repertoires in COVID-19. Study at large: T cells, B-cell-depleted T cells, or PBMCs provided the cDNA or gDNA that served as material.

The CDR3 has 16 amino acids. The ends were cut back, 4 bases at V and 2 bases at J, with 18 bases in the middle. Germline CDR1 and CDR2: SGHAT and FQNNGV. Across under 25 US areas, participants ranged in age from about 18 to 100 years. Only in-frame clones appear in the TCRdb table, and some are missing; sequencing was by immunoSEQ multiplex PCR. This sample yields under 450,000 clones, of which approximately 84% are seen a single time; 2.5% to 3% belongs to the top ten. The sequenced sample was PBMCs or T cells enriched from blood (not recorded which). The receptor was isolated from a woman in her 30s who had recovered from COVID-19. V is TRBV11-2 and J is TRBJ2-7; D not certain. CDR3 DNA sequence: TGTGCCAGCAGCTCCCCATCCGGGTCCTACACCTACGAGCAGTACTTC. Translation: CASSSPSGSYTYEQYF. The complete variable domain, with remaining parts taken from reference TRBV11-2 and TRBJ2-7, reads EAGVAQSPRYKIIEKRQSVAFWCNPISGHATLYWYQQILGQGPKLLIQFQNNGVVDDSQLPKDRFSAERLKGVDSTLKIQPAKLEDSAVYLCASSSPSGSYTYEQYFGPGTRLTVT.